The entry below gives a single T cell receptor beta chain sequence along with its context. Assay: immunoSEQ multiplex PCR; the TCRdb copy retains only in-frame clones and omits some. Among around 2,000,000 clones listed, around 96% were seen once. This specimen belongs to a study of shared clonotypes between healthy human individuals. Cells designated naive CD8 were CD45RO-negative and were positively selected for CCR7, with terminally differentiated effector memory CD45RA+ cells excluded. Germline V CDR1 and CDR2: SGHDT, YYEEEE. Trimming cost V 3 bases and J 3 bases, with 9 bases left between them. There are 13 residues in the CDR3.

The chain links TRBV5-6 to TRBJ1-2; D perhaps matches TRBD1 (5 bases). This clonotype originated in a man aged 18 to 30 in good health. The sample taken for sequencing was naive CD8+ T cells sorted from blood. The CDR3 DNA reads as TGTGCCAGCAGCTCGACAGCGGACTATGGCTACACCTTC. Protein product: CASSSTADYGYTF. The full variable domain, rest sourced from reference TRBV5-6 and TRBJ1-2, is DAGVTQSPTHLIKTRGQQVTLRCSPKSGHDTVSWYQQALGQGPQFIFQYYEEEERQRGNFPDRFSGHQFPNYSSELNVNALLLGDSALYLCASSSTADYGYTFGSGTRLTVV.